The text below deals with one TCR beta chain. Its antigen is unknown. The V and J ends lost 5 bases and 6 bases respectively, with 12 bases between them. Germline CDR1 reads SGHNT; CDR2 reads YYREEE (reference sequence). This CDR3 has 12 amino acids. These data belong to a study of T-cell memory formation after mild COVID-19. Overall study context: The study found TCR clusters largely donor specific. General study points: CD4+ clones that contracted lay mainly in CM and EM; CD8+ ones lay in EMRA. Memory from before infection featured some responding clones, which suggests cross-reactive memory joined.

TCRdb re-derived calls from the 5' RACE reads in MiXCR, one entry per CDR3 protein. The sample lists around 440,000 distinct CDR3 sequences; roughly 20% were seen once. The origin of this receptor is an adult woman who had mild COVID-19 (a few samples of this study predate the infection). Cell type and time point are not known. The gene calls are TRBV5-4 and TRBJ2-7; tentative D call: TRBD2 (7 bases). The sequenced material came from PBMCs or a T cell subset sorted from them (not recorded which). CDR3: CASRGGGPEQYF. In DNA, the CDR3 is TGTGCCAGCAGAGGGGGGGGTCCCGAGCAGTACTTC.